This T cell receptor (beta chain) was identified during a study of human T cells and chemical hapten exposure. Using its own MiXCR run on the 5' RACE reads, TCRdb lists one record per CDR3 protein. The table has about 81,000 distinct CDR3 sequences, more than 7% seen once. RNA extraction used unfractionated whole blood as the source of total RNA. The V gene's germline CDR1 is SGHVS and CDR2 FQNEAQ. The CDR3 is 11 amino acids. As regards this clonotype: Since a much larger clone is just one base distant, this may be a read error.

The clonotype comes from a male donor in good health. This sequence joins TRBV7-8 and TRBJ2-1; unclear D gene. The CDR3 loop is CANSFGNEQFF. In DNA, the CDR3 is TGTGCCAACAGCTTCGGCAATGAGCAGTTCTTC. The variable domain in full, with the rest retrieved from reference TRBV7-8 and TRBJ2-1, is GAGVSQSPRYKVAKRGQDVALRCDPISGHVSLFWYQQALGQGPEFLTYFQNEAQLDKSGLPSDRFFAERPEGSVSTLKIQRTQQEDSAVYLCANSFGNEQFFGPGTRLTVL.